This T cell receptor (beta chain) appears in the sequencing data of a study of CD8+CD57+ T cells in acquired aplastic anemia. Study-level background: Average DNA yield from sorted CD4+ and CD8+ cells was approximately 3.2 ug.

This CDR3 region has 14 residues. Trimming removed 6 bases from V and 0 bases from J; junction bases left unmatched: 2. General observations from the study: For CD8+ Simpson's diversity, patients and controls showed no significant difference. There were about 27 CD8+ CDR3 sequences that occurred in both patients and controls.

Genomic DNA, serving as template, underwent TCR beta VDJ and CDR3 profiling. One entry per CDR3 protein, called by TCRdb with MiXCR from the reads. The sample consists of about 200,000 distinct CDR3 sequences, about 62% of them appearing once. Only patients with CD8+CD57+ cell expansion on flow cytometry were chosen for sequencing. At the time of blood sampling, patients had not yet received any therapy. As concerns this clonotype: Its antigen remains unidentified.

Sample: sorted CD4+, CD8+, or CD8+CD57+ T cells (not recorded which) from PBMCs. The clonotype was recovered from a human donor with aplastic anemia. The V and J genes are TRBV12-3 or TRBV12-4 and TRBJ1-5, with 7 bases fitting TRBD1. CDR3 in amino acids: CASSYRGSNQPQHF. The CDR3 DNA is TGTGCCAGCAGCTACAGGGGTAGCAATCAGCCCCAGCATTTT.